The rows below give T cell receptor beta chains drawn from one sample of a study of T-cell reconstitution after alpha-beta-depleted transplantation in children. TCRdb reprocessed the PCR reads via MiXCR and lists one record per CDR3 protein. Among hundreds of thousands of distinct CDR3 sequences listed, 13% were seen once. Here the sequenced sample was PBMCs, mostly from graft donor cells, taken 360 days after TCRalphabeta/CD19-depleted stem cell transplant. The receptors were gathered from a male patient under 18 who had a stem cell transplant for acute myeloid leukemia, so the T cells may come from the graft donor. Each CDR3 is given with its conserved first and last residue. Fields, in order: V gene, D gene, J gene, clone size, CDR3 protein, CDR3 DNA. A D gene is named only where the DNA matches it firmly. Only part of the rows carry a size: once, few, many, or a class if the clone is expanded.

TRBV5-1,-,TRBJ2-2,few,CASSPHRGFTGELFF,TGCGCCAGCAGCCCACACCGGGGTTTCACCGGGGAGCTGTTTTTT
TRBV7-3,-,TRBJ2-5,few,CASSLTIAQETQYF,TGTGCCAGCAGCTTAACTATAGCCCAAGAGACCCAGTACTTC
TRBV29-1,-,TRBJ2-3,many,CSVEGLDTQYF,TGCAGCGTTGAAGGATTAGATACGCAGTATTTT
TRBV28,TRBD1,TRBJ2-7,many,CASTSPGQGPYEQYF,TGTGCCAGCACCTCCCCGGGACAGGGGCCCTACGAGCAGTACTTC
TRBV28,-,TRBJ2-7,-,CASSGRWDVEQYF,TGTGCCAGCAGCGGAAGGTGGGATGTCGAGCAGTACTTC
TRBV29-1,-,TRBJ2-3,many,CSVALDTQYF,TGCAGCGTTGCTTTAGATACGCAGTATTTT
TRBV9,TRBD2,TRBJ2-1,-,CASNGGRAVEQFF,TGTGCCAGCAATGGCGGGAGGGCCGTTGAGCAGTTCTTC
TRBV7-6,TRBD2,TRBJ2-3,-,CASSSVAGGVRNTQYF,TGTGCCAGCAGCTCAGTCGCGGGAGGGGTCAGGAATACGCAGTATTTT
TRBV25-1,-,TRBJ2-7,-,CASSDRGPRVSGYEQYF,TGTGCCAGCAGTGACAGGGGACCGAGGGTATCAGGGTACGAGCAGTACTTC
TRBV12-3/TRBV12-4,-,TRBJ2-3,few,CASSTRQPDTQYF,TGTGCCAGCAGTACCCGACAGCCAGATACGCAGTATTTT
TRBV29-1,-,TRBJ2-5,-,CSVDGSETQYF,TGCAGCGTTGACGGGAGTGAGACCCAGTACTTC
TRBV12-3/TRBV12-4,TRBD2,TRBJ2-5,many,CASSPLAGDQETQYF,TGTGCCAGCAGTCCGCTAGCGGGGGACCAAGAGACCCAGTACTTC
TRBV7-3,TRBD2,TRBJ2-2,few,CASSLNRLAGVTGELFF,TGTGCCAGCAGCTTAAACCGACTAGCGGGAGTCACCGGGGAGCTGTTTTTT
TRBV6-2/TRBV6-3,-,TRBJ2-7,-,CASRLPKVHEQYF,TGTGCCAGCAGGCTGCCCAAGGTCCACGAGCAGTACTTC
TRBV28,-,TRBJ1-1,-,CASADRPNTEAFF,TGTGCCAGCGCCGACAGACCGAACACTGAAGCTTTCTTT
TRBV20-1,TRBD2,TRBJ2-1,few,CSARVWTSGPRRNEQFF,TGCAGTGCTAGAGTTTGGACTAGCGGACCTCGGAGAAATGAGCAGTTCTTC
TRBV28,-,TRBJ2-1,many,CASSLYGNEQFF,TGTGCCAGCAGTTTATACGGGAATGAGCAGTTCTTC
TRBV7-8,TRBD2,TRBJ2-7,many,CASSWTSGTGEQYF,TGTGCCAGCAGCTGGACTAGCGGGACGGGCGAGCAGTACTTC
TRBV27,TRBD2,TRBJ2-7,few,CASSLSTPFGGDPYEQYF,TGTGCCAGCAGTTTATCGACGCCCTTTGGGGGGGACCCCTACGAGCAGTACTTC
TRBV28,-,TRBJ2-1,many,CASSFYWPWMGGGTFDYEQFF,TGTGCCAGCAGTTTTTATTGGCCCTGGATGGGCGGAGGGACTTTCGACTATGAGCAGTTCTTC
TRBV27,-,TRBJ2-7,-,CASMPGWGAHEQYF,TGTGCCAGCATGCCTGGCTGGGGGGCCCACGAGCAGTACTTC
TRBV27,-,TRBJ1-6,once,CASSLRGGSPLHF,TGTGCCAGCAGTTTGCGGGGTGGATCACCCCTCCACTTT
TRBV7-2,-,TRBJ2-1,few,CASSSRWGYNEQFF,TGTGCCAGCAGCTCCCGGTGGGGGTACAATGAGCAGTTCTTC
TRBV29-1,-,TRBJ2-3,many,CSVESATDTQYF,TGCAGCGTTGAATCTGCCACAGATACGCAGTATTTT
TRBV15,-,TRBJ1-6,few,CATSSRGKGRNSPLHF,TGTGCCACCAGCTCCAGGGGTAAAGGGAGGAATTCACCCCTCCACTTT
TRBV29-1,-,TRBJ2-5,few,CSVALTAETQYF,TGCAGCGTGGCCTTAACGGCGGAGACCCAGTACTTC
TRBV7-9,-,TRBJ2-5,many,CASSFVQGVGTQYF,TGTGCCAGCAGCTTCGTACAGGGCGTCGGGACCCAGTACTTC
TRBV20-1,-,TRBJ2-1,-,CSASGLAFYNEQFF,TGCAGTGCTAGTGGGCTAGCGTTCTACAATGAGCAGTTCTTC
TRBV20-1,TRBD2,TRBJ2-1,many,CSATPLAGLHNEQFF,TGCAGTGCTACCCCACTAGCGGGACTGCACAATGAGCAGTTCTTC
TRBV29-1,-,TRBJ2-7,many,CSVRQESYEQYF,TGCAGCGTCCGACAGGAATCCTACGAGCAGTACTTC
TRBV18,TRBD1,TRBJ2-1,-,CASSRNLRGRSYNEQFF,TGTGCCAGCTCACGAAACCTCAGGGGGCGTTCCTACAATGAGCAGTTCTTC